These 7 T cell receptor beta chains share one sample of origin, sequenced in a study of blood T cell repertoires in COVID-19. Sequencing was performed with immunoSEQ multiplex PCR; in TCRdb, only in-frame clones are kept and a portion is missing. The profile shows 250,000 or so clones, more than 70% of them singletons. Sequences were obtained from peripheral blood. The receptor set was obtained from a man older than 75 with acute or convalescent COVID-19.

This clone showed up just a few times. V is TRBV6-5 and J is TRBJ1-1; weak D call: TRBD1 (6 bases). The CDR3 spans 15 residues. The germline gives CDR1 MNHEY, CDR2 SVGAGI. Trimming took 6 bases from V and 6 from J, leaving 20 bases between them. The CDR3 DNA sequence: TGTGCCAGCAGAGCCCGGGACATAAGTCCCGCTGAAGCTTTCTTT. Its translation is CASRARDISPAEAFF.

This clone was seen once. The chain carries TRBV5-1 and TRBJ2-5, with 7 bases that match TRBD2. The V gene end was trimmed by 4 bases and the J gene end by 2 bases; junction bases not matched to a gene: 8. In germline, CDR1 is SGHRS, CDR2 YFSETQ. CDR3 length: 15 residues. The CDR3 nucleotides are TGCGCCAGCAGCAAGGTAGGGACTACTCAAGAGACCCAGTACTTC. Protein: CASSKVGTTQETQYF.

This clone showed up just once. V usage is TRBV12-3 or TRBV12-4 and J usage is TRBJ1-2; D gene ambiguous. Trimming cost V 2 bases and J 4 bases, with 8 bases left between them. This CDR3 spans 13 amino acids. The CDR3 spells CASSLTSGYGYTF. DNA for the CDR3: TGTGCCAGCAGTTTAACCTCCGGCTATGGCTACACCTTC.

The chain is built from TRBV11-2 and TRBJ1-2; 9 positions match TRBD1. CDR3 length: 14 residues. V shed 5 bases, J shed 4 bases, and the junction held 5 bases outside the gene matches. Looked up from germline, CDR1 is SGHAT and CDR2 is FQNNGV. The CDR3 DNA is TGTGCCAGCAGCCCAACGACAGGGGGCTATGGCTACACCTTC. Protein sequence: CASSPTTGGYGYTF.

V is TRBV6-5 and J is TRBJ2-3, with 8 bases lining up with TRBD2. Germline assignment: CDR1 MNHEY and CDR2 SVGAGI. The CDR3 runs 15 residues. Losses at the gene ends were 8 bases for V and 4 bases for J; bases not matched to a gene: 11. The chain's CDR3 is CASRSLGGAADTQYF. The DNA for the CDR3 is TGTGCCAGCCGGTCGCTCGGGGGGGCCGCAGATACGCAGTATTTT.

V and J are TRBV5-5 and TRBJ1-4; a possible D gene is TRBD1 (5 bases). This CDR3 region has 16 residues. CDR1 is SGHKS and CDR2 is YYEKEE in the germline V gene (reference sequence). The ends were cut back, 0 bases at V and 7 bases at J, with 16 bases in the middle. The CDR3 nucleotides read TGTGCCAGCAGCTTGGTGGCAGGGCTAATGGGTGAAAAACTGTTTTTT. Amino acid sequence: CASSLVAGLMGEKLFF.

This chain connects TRBV19 to TRBJ2-6; 8 bases match TRBD1. Germline V gives CDR1 LNHDA, CDR2 SQIVND (reference sequence). This CDR3 is built from 19 residues. V was pared by 5 bases and J by 2 bases, with 14 bases of the junction left unmatched. CDR3 DNA sequence: TGTGCCAGTAGTCCCAAAGGGGGACAGGCGACTACTGGGGCCAACGTCCTGACTTTC. It yields the protein CASSPKGGQATTGANVLTF.